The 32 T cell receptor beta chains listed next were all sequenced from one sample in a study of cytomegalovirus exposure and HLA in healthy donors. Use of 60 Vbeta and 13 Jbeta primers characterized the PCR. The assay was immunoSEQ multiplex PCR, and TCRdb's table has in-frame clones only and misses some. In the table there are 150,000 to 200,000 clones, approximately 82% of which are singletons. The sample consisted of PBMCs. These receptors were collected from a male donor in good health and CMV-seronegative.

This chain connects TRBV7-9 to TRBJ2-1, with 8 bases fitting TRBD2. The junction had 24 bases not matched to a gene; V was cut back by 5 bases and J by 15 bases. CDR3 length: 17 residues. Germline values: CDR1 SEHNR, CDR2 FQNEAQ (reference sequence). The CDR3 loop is CASSTSANRGSGNPGFF. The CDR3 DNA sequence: TGTGCCAGCAGCACAAGTGCTAATAGGGGTAGCGGGAACCCCGGGTTCTTC.

CDR3 amino acids: CASSVEAIRGYEQYF. As DNA, the CDR3 is TGTGCCAGCAGCGTAGAAGCAATTCGGGGTTACGAGCAGTACTTC. The genes are TRBV9 and TRBJ2-7; D might be TRBD2 (5 bases). The CDR3 is 15 residues long. The germline V and J ends were trimmed by 0 bases and 4 bases, with 14 bases remaining between them. Germline V lookup: CDR1 SGDLS, CDR2 YYNGEE.

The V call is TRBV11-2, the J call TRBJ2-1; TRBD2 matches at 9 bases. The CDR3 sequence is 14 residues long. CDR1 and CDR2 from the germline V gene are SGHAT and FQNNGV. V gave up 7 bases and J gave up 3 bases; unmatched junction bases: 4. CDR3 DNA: TGTGCCAGCATGGATAGCGGGAGCTACAATGAGCAGTTCTTC. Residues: CASMDSGSYNEQFF. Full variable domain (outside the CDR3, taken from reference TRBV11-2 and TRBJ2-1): EAGVAQSPRYKIIEKRQSVAFWCNPISGHATLYWYQQILGQGPKLLIQFQNNGVVDDSQLPKDRFSAERLKGVDSTLKIQPAKLEDSAVYLCASMDSGSYNEQFFGPGTRLTVL.

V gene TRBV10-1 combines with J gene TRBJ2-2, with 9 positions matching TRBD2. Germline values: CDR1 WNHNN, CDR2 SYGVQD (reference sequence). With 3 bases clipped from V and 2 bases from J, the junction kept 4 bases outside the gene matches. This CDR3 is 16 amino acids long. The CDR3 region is CASSDGGRGNTGELFF. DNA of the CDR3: TGCGCCAGCAGTGACGGCGGGAGGGGAAACACCGGGGAGCTGTTTTTT.

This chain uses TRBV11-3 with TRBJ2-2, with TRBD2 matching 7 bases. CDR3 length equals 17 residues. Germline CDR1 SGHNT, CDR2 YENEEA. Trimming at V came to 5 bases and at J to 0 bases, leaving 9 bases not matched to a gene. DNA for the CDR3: TGTGCCAGCAGCGGTAGCAAGCGGGGATCGAACACCGGGGAGCTGTTTTTT. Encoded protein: CASSGSKRGSNTGELFF.

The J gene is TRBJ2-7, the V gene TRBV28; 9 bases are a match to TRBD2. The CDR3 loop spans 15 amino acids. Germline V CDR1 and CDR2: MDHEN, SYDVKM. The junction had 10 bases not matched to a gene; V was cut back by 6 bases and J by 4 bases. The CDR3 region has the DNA TGTGCCAGCAGAACCCATAGCGGGAGTCTTTACGAGCAGTACTTC. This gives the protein CASRTHSGSLYEQYF. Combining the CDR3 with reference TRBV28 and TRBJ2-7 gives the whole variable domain DVKVTQSSRYLVKRTGEKVFLECVQDMDHENMFWYRQDPGLGLRLIYFSYDVKMKEKGDIPEGYSVSREKKERFSLILESASTNQTSMYLCASRTHSGSLYEQYFGPGTRLTVT.

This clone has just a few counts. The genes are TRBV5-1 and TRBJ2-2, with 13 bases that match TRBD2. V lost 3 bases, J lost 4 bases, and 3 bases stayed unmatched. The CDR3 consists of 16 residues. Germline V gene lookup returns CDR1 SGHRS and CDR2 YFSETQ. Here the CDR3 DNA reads TGCGCCAGCAGCTCGGGACTAGCGGGACGCACCGGGGAGCTGTTTTTT. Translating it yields CASSSGLAGRTGELFF.

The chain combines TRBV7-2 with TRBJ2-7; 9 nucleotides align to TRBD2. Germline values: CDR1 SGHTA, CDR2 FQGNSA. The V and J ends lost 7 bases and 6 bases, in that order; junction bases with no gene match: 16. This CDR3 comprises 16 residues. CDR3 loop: CASIPHSGRQAFEQYF. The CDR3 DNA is TGTGCCAGCATTCCCCATAGCGGGAGACAGGCCTTCGAGCAGTACTTC.

The CDR3 reads CASSPRGQGNSPLHF. The CDR3 DNA sequence: TGTGCCAGCAGTCCTCGCGGACAGGGCAATTCACCCCTCCACTTT. The V gene is TRBV28, the J gene TRBJ1-6, with 8 bases matching TRBD1. Germline CDR1 reads MDHEN; CDR2 reads SYDVKM. V shed 5 bases and J 7 bases; nucleotides not matched to a gene: 7. The CDR3 is 15 residues long.

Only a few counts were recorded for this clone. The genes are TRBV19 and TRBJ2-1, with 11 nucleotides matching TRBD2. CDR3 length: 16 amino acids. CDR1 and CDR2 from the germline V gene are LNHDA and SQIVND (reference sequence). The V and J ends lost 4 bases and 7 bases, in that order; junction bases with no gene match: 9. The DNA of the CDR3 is TGTGCCAGTAGTACCCTTAGCGGGAGGGCCAGAAATGAGCAGTTCTTC. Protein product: CASSTLSGRARNEQFF.

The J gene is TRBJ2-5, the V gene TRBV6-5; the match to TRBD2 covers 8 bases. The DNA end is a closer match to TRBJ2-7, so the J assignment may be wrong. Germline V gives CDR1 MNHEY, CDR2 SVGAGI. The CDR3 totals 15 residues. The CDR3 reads CASSYTPAGAYEQYF. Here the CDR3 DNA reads TGTGCCAGCAGTTACACCCCAGCGGGAGCTTACGAGCAGTACTTC.

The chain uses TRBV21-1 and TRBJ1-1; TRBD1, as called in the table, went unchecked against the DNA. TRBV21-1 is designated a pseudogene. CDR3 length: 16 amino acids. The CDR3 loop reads CASKRGDRGGDAEAFF. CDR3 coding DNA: TGTGCCAGCAAAAGGGGGGACAGGGGTGGGGACGCTGAAGCTTTCTTT.

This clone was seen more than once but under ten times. The CDR3 bases are TGTGCTAGTGGTACGTTAAACAGGGGGCGCAACTATGGCTACACCTTC. Protein product: CASGTLNRGRNYGYTF. This chain connects TRBV12-5 to TRBJ1-2, with TRBD1 identical over 9 bases. Trimming cost V 5 bases and J 2 bases; bases outside gene matches: 9. Germline V gene lookup returns CDR1 LGHNT and CDR2 FRNRAP. There are 16 residues in the CDR3. Full variable domain (rest looked up from reference TRBV12-5 and TRBJ1-2): DARVTQTPRHKVTEMGQEVTMRCQPILGHNTVFWYRQTMMQGLELLAYFRNRAPLDDSGMPKDRFSAEMPDATLATLKIQPSEPRDSAVYFCASGTLNRGRNYGYTFGSGTRLTVV.

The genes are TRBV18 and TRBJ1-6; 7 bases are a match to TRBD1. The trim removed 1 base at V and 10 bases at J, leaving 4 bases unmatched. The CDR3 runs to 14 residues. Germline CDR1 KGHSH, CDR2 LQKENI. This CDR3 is CASSPQGAESPLHF. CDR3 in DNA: TGTGCCAGCTCACCACAGGGGGCCGAATCACCCCTCCACTTT.

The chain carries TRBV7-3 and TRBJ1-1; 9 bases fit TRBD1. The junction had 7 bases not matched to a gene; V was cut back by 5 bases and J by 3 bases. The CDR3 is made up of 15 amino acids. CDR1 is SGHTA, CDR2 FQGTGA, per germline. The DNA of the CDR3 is TGTGCCAGCAGCGGGACAGGGCCTCTCTACACTGAAGCTTTCTTT. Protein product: CASSGTGPLYTEAFF.

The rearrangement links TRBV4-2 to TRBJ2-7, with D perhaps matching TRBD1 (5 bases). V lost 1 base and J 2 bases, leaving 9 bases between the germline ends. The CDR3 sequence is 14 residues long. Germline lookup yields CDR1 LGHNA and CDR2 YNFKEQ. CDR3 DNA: TGTGCCAGCAGCCAAGGACAGATTCCCTACGAGCAGTACTTC. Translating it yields CASSQGQIPYEQYF.

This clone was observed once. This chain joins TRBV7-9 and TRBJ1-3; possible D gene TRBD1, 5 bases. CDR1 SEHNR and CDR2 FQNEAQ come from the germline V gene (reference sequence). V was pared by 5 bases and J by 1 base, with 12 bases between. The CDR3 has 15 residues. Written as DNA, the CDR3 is TGTGCCAGCAGCGGAACAGGCTTGTCTGGAAACACCATATATTTT. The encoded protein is CASSGTGLSGNTIYF. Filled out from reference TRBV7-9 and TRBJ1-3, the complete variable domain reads DTGVSQNPRHKITKRGQNVTFRCDPISEHNRLYWYRQTLGQGPEFLTYFQNEAQLEKSRLLSDRFSAERPKGSFSTLEIQRTEQGDSAMYLCASSGTGLSGNTIYFGEGSWLTVV.

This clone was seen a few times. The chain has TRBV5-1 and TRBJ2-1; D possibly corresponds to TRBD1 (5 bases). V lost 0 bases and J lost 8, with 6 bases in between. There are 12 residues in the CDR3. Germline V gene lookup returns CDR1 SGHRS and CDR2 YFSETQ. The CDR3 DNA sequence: TGCGCCAGCAGCTTGGTAGGGGATGAGCAGTTCTTC. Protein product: CASSLVGDEQFF.

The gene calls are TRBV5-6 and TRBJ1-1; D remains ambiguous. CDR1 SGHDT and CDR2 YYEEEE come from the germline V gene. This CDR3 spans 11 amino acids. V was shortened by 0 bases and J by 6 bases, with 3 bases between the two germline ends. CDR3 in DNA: TGTGCCAGCAGCTTGGGGCCTGAAGCTTTCTTT. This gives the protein CASSLGPEAFF.

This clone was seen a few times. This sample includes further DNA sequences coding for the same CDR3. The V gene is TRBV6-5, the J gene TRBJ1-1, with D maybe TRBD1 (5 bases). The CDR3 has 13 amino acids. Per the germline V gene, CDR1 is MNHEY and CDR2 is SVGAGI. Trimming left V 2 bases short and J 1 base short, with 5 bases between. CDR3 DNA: TGTGCCAGCAGTTACGGACAGAACACTGAAGCTTTCTTT. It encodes CASSYGQNTEAFF.

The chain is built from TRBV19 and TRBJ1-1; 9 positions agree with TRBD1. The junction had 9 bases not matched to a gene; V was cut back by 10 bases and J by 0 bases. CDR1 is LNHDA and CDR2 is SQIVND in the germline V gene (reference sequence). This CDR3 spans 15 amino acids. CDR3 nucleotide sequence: TGTGCCACAGATGCCGGGACAGGGATGAACACTGAAGCTTTCTTT. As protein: CATDAGTGMNTEAFF.

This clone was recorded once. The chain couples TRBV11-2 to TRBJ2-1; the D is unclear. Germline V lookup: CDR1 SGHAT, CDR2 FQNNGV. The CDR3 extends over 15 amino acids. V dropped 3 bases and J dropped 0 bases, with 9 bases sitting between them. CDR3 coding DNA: TGTGCCAGCAGCTTCCCTGTGAGCTCCTACAATGAGCAGTTCTTC. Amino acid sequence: CASSFPVSSYNEQFF.

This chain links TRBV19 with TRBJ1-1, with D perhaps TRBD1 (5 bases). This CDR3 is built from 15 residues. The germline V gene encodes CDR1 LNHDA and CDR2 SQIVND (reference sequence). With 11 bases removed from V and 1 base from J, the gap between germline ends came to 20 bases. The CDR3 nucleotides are TGTGCCGTAGCTCGTCGCGGGGCTGGGAACACTGAAGCTTTCTTT. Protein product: CAVARRGAGNTEAFF.

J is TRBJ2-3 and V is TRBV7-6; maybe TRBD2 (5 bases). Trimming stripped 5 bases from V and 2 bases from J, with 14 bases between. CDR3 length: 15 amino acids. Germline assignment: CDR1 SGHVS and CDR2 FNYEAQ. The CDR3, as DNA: TGTGCCAGCAGCCCCAAAGCGGAGATCACAGATACGCAGTATTTT. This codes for CASSPKAEITDTQYF.

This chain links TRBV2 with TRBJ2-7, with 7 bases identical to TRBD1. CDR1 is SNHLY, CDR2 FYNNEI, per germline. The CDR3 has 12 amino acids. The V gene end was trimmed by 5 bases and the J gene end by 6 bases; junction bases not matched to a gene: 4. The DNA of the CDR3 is TGTGCCAGCAGTAATTCAGGGGGCGAGCAGTACTTC. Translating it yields CASSNSGGEQYF.

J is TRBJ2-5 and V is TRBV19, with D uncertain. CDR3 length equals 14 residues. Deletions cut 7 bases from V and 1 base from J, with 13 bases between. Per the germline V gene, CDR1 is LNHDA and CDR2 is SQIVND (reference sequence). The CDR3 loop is CASTSANRQETQYF. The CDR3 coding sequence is TGTGCCAGTACGTCCGCGAACCGCCAAGAGACCCAGTACTTC.

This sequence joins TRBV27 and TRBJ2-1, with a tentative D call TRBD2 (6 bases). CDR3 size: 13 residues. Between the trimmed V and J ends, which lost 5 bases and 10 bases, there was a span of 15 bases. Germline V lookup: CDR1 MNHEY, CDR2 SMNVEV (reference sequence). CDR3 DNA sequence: TGTGCCAGCAGTCCATTACTAGCTCCCGAGCAGTTCTTC. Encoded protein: CASSPLLAPEQFF.

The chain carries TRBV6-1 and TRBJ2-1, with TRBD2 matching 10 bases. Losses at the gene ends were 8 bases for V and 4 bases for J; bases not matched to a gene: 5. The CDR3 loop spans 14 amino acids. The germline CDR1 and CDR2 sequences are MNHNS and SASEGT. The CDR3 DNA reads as TGTGCCAGCGGGACTAGCGCCCTATACAATGAGCAGTTCTTC. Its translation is CASGTSALYNEQFF.

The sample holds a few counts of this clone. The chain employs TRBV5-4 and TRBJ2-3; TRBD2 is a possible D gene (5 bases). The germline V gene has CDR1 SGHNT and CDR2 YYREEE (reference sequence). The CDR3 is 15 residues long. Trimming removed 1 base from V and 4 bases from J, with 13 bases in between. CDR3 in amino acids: CASSLTGSGADTQYF. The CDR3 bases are TGTGCCAGCAGCTTGACTGGGAGTGGCGCAGATACGCAGTATTTT.

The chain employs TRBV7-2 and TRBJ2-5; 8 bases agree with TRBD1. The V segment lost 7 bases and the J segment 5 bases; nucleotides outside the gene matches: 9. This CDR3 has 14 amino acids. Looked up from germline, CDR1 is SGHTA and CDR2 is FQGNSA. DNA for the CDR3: TGTGCCAGCACCCTAGGACAGGGACGGGAGACCCAGTACTTC. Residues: CASTLGQGRETQYF.

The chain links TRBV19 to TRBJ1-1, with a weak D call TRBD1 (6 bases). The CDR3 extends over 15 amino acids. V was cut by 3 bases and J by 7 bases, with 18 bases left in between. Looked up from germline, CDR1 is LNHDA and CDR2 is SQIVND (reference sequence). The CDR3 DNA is TGTGCCAGTAGTATTGGATTTTCGGGGGGCCGTGAAGCTTTCTTT. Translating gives CASSIGFSGGREAFF.

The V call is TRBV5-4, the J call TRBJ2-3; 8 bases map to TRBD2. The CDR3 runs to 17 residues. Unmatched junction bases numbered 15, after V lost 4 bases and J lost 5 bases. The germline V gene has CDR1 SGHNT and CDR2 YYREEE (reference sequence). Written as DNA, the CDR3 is TGTGCCAGCAGCCCCTTGGGTCTAGCGGGTTTGGGAGATACGCAGTATTTT. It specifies CASSPLGLAGLGDTQYF.